The T cell receptor beta chain described here comes from a study of shared clonotypes between healthy human individuals. On the study more broadly: Serving as donors were a couple of women and three men, whose ages spanned 18 to 49.

Trimming stripped 4 bases from V and 5 bases from J, with 17 bases between. The germline CDR1 and CDR2 sequences are SEHNR and FQNEAQ (reference sequence). The CDR3 sequence is 15 residues long. Unsorted PBMC samples were amplified in replicate PCRs containing around 310 ng DNA, tens of thousands of T cell genomes. Data came from immunoSEQ multiplex PCR; TCRdb stores just in-frame clones and leaves some out. The sample carries about 470,000 clones, roughly 80% recorded once. The sample holds one count of this clone. This receptor was identified in a woman aged 35 to 49 in good health. Some clones in this sample may be carry-over from other donors' samples. Sequenced sample: PBMCs. V is TRBV7-9 and J is TRBJ2-5, with a tentative D call TRBD2 (6 bases). This CDR3 reads CASSSRPLRGETQYF. DNA for the CDR3: TGTGCCAGCAGCTCCCGACCCCTTCGGGGGGAGACCCAGTACTTC. The complete variable domain, with remaining parts taken from reference TRBV7-9 and TRBJ2-5, reads DTGVSQNPRHKITKRGQNVTFRCDPISEHNRLYWYRQTLGQGPEFLTYFQNEAQLEKSRLLSDRFSAERPKGSFSTLEIQRTEQGDSAMYLCASSSRPLRGETQYFGPGTRLLVL.